The subject of this entry is one T cell receptor beta chain. This sample is part of a study of sequential checkpoint blockade in melanoma. Across the whole study: Both treatment sequences were followed by maintenance nivolumab.

Treatment: randomized to nivolumab then ipilimumab (arm A) or the reverse (arm B). None of the patients previously received DNA-damaging chemotherapy. Sorted cells were live CD3+CD8+, lacking CD19 and CD56, from PBMCs. The method was immunoSEQ multiplex PCR; TCRdb's version includes in-frame clones alone and lacks a portion of them. The data show around 40,000 clones, with approximately 90% seen just once and approximately 12% held by the top ten. In germline, CDR1 is MGHRA, CDR2 YSYEKL. With 0 bases clipped from V and 7 bases from J, the junction kept 3 bases outside the gene matches. This CDR3 spans 15 amino acids.

The chain carries TRBV4-1 and TRBJ2-1; 10 bases line up with TRBD2. The sample here was CD8+ T cells sorted from blood (inferred from file names), taken from a patient given nivolumab and ipilimumab in sequence. This TCR was recovered from a human donor with melanoma. CDR3 sequence (DNA): TGCGCCAGCAGCCAAGATAAACTAGCGGGAAATGAGCAGTTCTTC. Protein product: CASSQDKLAGNEQFF.